These 30 T cell receptor beta chains originate from one sample sequenced in a study of blood T cell repertoires in COVID-19. Clones were sequenced by immunoSEQ multiplex PCR, and TCRdb holds only the in-frame ones, with some missing. The sample has roughly 17,000 clones; roughly three quarters are singletons. Sequencing used peripheral blood. These TCRs come from a man between 60 and 75 years old with active or convalescent COVID-19.

The chain links TRBV10-3 to TRBJ2-1; TRBD2 agrees at 15 bases. CDR1 is ENHRY and CDR2 is SYGVKD in the germline V gene. V lost 6 bases and J lost 4; bases outside the gene matches: 4. This CDR3 is 16 amino acids long. In DNA form, the CDR3 reads TGTGCCATCAGAGGGACTAGCGGGGGGCCATACAATGAGCAGTTCTTC. Its protein is CAIRGTSGGPYNEQFF.

The chain uses TRBV11-2 and TRBJ1-2, with 7 bases aligning to TRBD1. The length of the CDR3 is 15 residues. The germline CDR1 and CDR2 sequences are SGHAT and FQNNGV. V trimming: 4 bases; J trimming: 0 bases; junction bases outside the gene matches: 5. The DNA of the CDR3 is TGTGCCAGCAGCTCACCAGGGGGTTCTAACTATGGCTACACCTTC. Protein product: CASSSPGGSNYGYTF.

The chain is built from TRBV6-5 and TRBJ1-1; 7 bases are shared with TRBD1. The germline CDR1 and CDR2 sequences are MNHEY and SVGAGI. Trimming cost V 6 bases and J 6 bases; bases outside gene matches: 7. This CDR3 has 13 residues. The CDR3 sequence: CASRLGQAAEAFF. The CDR3 nucleotides are TGTGCCAGCAGACTCGGACAGGCCGCTGAAGCTTTCTTT.

The genes are TRBV24-1 and TRBJ2-1; 9 nucleotides agree with TRBD1. The length of the CDR3 is 15 residues. Looked up from germline, CDR1 is KGHDR and CDR2 is SFDVKD. V shed 1 base, J shed 10 bases, and the junction held 7 bases outside the gene matches. The CDR3 DNA follows: TGTGCCACCAGTGATTTCGCGGACAGGGGAGGAGAGCAGTTCTTC. It specifies CATSDFADRGGEQFF.

The chain has TRBV5-1 and TRBJ1-2; 7 nucleotides line up with TRBD1. Germline V lookup: CDR1 SGHRS, CDR2 YFSETQ. J gave up 0 bases and V 7 bases, and 6 bases lay outside the gene matches. The CDR3 runs 14 residues. CDR3 protein: CASGRTGTNYGYTF. Here the CDR3 DNA reads TGCGCCAGCGGCCGGACAGGAACTAACTATGGCTACACCTTC.

This clone is deemed medium-sized. V is TRBV11-1 and J is TRBJ1-5; D is possibly TRBD1 (5 bases). Trimming removed 2 bases from V and 6 bases from J, with 17 bases in between. Per germline, CDR1 SGHAT and CDR2 FQDESV (reference sequence). The CDR3 is 16 amino acids. CDR3 sequence reads: CASSLIPGRAVQPQHF. In DNA form, the CDR3 reads TGTGCCAGCAGCTTAATCCCCGGCAGGGCGGTTCAGCCCCAGCATTTT.

This clone is deemed medium-sized (0.01 to 0.1%). The CDR3 bases are TGCAGCGTTGCTGGGCTAGCGGGAGGCGGGCAGTATTTT. Its translation: CSVAGLAGGGQYF. The chain couples TRBV29-1 to TRBJ2-3; 11 positions match TRBD2. V was pared by 4 bases and J by 11 bases, with 8 bases of the junction left unmatched. The CDR3 is made up of 13 amino acids. Germline V lookup: CDR1 SQVTM, CDR2 ANQGSEA.

This chain connects TRBV11-2 to TRBJ2-1; tentatively, D is TRBD1 (5 bases). Trimming stripped 4 bases from V and 9 bases from J, with 16 bases between. CDR3 length: 14 amino acids. Germline V gives CDR1 SGHAT, CDR2 FQNNGV. The CDR3: CASSSLQEATEQFF. In DNA form, the CDR3 reads TGTGCCAGCAGCTCCCTACAGGAAGCGACTGAGCAGTTCTTC.

The chain links TRBV3-1 (or the pseudogene TRBV3-2) to TRBJ2-5; D not resolved. Germline V CDR1 and CDR2: LGHDT, YNNKEL (reference sequence). The CDR3 runs 14 residues. Trimming left V 1 base short and J 7 bases short, with 13 bases between. DNA for the CDR3: TGTGCCAGCAGCCAAGGGAGTGGGTTTGGGACCCAGTACTTC. This sequence encodes CASSQGSGFGTQYF.

The chain is built from TRBV6-5 and TRBJ2-3, with 11 bases aligning to TRBD2. V lost 4 bases, J lost 6 bases, and 6 bases stayed unmatched. CDR3 size: 15 residues. Germline V gene sequence: CDR1 MNHEY, CDR2 SVGAGI. CDR3 loop: CASSSLAGGGDTQYF. CDR3 nucleotides: TGTGCCAGCAGTTCCCTAGCGGGAGGAGGGGATACGCAGTATTTT.

The V gene is TRBV6-5, the J gene TRBJ2-7; D possibly corresponds to TRBD2 (5 bases). V was trimmed by 2 bases and J by 1 base, leaving 6 bases between them. Germline V gene data show CDR1 as MNHEY and CDR2 as SVGAGI. CDR3 length: 13 residues. CDR3 bases: TGTGCCAGCAGTTACGGCGGGTCCTACGAGCAGTACTTC. Translated: CASSYGGSYEQYF.

The V gene is TRBV30, the J gene TRBJ2-1, with 11 bases that match TRBD2. Germline loops: CDR1 GTSNPN, CDR2 SVGIG (reference sequence). Trimming removed 6 bases from V and 5 bases from J; junction bases left unmatched: 6. The CDR3 is made up of 14 amino acids. The CDR3 DNA reads TGTGCCTGTCCGACTAGCGGGGTCGACAATGAGCAGTTCTTC. Protein product: CACPTSGVDNEQFF.

The gene calls are TRBV3-1 (or the pseudogene TRBV3-2) and TRBJ1-3, with 9 bases fitting TRBD1. The CDR3 length is 16 residues. The germline V gene encodes CDR1 LGHDT and CDR2 YNNKEL (reference sequence). V was pared by 4 bases and J by 1 base, with 5 bases of the junction left unmatched. The CDR3 DNA sequence: TGTGCCAGCAGCCCTCCGGGACAGGGATCTGGAAACACCATATATTTT. Translation: CASSPPGQGSGNTIYF.

The CDR3, as DNA: TGTGCCAGCACCTGGCGGGGTTCCGGGGAGCTGTTTTTT. Residues: CASTWRGSGELFF. The chain uses TRBV5-4 and TRBJ2-2, with D tentatively TRBD2 (6 bases). The CDR3 is 13 amino acids. V dropped 6 bases and J dropped 6 bases, with 12 bases sitting between them. Germline V gives CDR1 SGHNT, CDR2 YYREEE (reference sequence).

This clone was seen a single time. The CDR3 nucleotides read TGTGCCAGCAGTGAACCTCCGGGACAGTTCTACGAGCAGTACTTC. This gives the protein CASSEPPGQFYEQYF. The genes are TRBV6-1 and TRBJ2-7; 7 bases are a match to TRBD1. The V gene end was trimmed by 2 bases and the J gene end by 3 bases; junction bases not matched to a gene: 7. This CDR3 comprises 15 residues. The V gene's germline CDR1 is MNHNS and CDR2 SASEGT.

The J gene is TRBJ2-4, the V gene TRBV3-1 (or the pseudogene TRBV3-2); no definite D call. Germline V gives CDR1 LGHDT, CDR2 YNNKEL (reference sequence). The CDR3 runs 14 residues. The V end was cut by 4 bases, the J end by 9 bases, with 16 bases between. The DNA for the CDR3 is TGTGCCAGCAGCCCGCATCTAGTCCCCCCCATTCAGTACTTC. This encodes CASSPHLVPPIQYF.

The genes are TRBV6-5 and TRBJ1-1; possible D gene TRBD1, 5 bases. CDR1 MNHEY and CDR2 SVGAGI come from the germline V gene. V lost 8 bases and J lost 6, with 7 bases in between. This CDR3 is built from 10 residues. In nucleotides, the CDR3 is TGTGCCAGCGGGGCCCCTGAAGCTTTCTTT. The encoded protein is CASGAPEAFF.

The V call is TRBV23-1, the J call TRBJ2-1; 9 bases are a match to TRBD2. TRBV23-1 is an open reading frame whose function is uncertain. This CDR3 has 20 residues. V was clipped by 2 bases and J by 0 bases; unmatched bases: 14. The CDR3 DNA is TGCGCCAGCAGTCAAATTATCGGCGGGAGGGCAAGGAACTCCTACAATGAGCAGTTCTTC. It encodes CASSQIIGGRARNSYNEQFF.

This chain uses TRBV25-1 with TRBJ1-1; D gene ambiguous. This CDR3 spans 15 amino acids. CDR1 and CDR2 (germline): MGHDK, SYGVNS. V lost 2 bases to trimming and J lost 1 base, with 11 bases between them. The CDR3 here is CASSEGGIANTEAFF. For the CDR3, the DNA is TGTGCCAGCAGTGAAGGAGGTATAGCGAACACTGAAGCTTTCTTT.

This rearrangement joins TRBV7-6 to TRBJ2-1; TRBD2 matches 8 bases. From germline, CDR1 is SGHVS and CDR2 FNYEAQ. V was pared by 2 bases and J by 2 bases, with 5 bases of the junction left unmatched. The CDR3 sequence is 16 residues long. CDR3 in amino acids: CASSLSPAGAYNEQFF. DNA of the CDR3: TGTGCCAGCAGCTTAAGCCCAGCGGGAGCCTACAATGAGCAGTTCTTC.

This rearrangement joins TRBV29-1 to TRBJ1-2; tentative D call: TRBD1 (6 bases). Trimming removed 7 bases from V and 5 bases from J, with 20 bases in between. The CDR3 covers 14 residues. Germline values: CDR1 SQVTM, CDR2 ANQGSEA. CDR3 sequence: CSASGTEGVYGYTF. Here the CDR3 DNA reads TGCAGCGCCTCCGGGACCGAGGGGGTTTATGGCTACACCTTC.

The chain recombines TRBV10-1 with TRBJ2-2; the D gene is possibly TRBD1 (6 bases). The V end lost 0 bases, the J end lost 6 bases, and 11 bases lay between the germline ends. The CDR3 length is 15 residues. Germline V CDR1 and CDR2: WNHNN, SYGVQD (reference sequence). The CDR3 nucleotides are TGCGCCAGCAGTGAGTCGGGGACAAAATCCGGGGAGCTGTTTTTT. It specifies CASSESGTKSGELFF.

The chain couples TRBV19 to TRBJ2-3; 8 bases align to TRBD2. The CDR3 length is 17 residues. With 3 bases clipped from V and 2 bases from J, the junction kept 10 bases outside the gene matches. CDR1 LNHDA and CDR2 SQIVND come from the germline V gene (reference sequence). CDR3 amino acids: CASSISSAGASTDTQYF. The CDR3 nucleotides read TGTGCCAGTAGTATTTCTTCAGCGGGGGCCTCCACAGATACGCAGTATTTT.

The chain employs TRBV2 and TRBJ1-6, with 7 bases matching TRBD1. The germline V gene has CDR1 SNHLY and CDR2 FYNNEI. The junction had 6 bases not matched to a gene; V was cut back by 10 bases and J by 6 bases. CDR3 length: 13 residues. Here the CDR3 reads CATRTGPNSPLHF. DNA for the CDR3: TGTGCCACCCGGACAGGACCTAATTCACCCCTCCACTTT.

The chain uses TRBV27 and TRBJ2-5, with D perhaps TRBD2 (6 bases). The CDR3 covers 15 residues. In germline, CDR1 is MNHEY, CDR2 SMNVEV (reference sequence). The V end was cut by 5 bases, the J end by 4 bases, with 17 bases between. The CDR3 DNA reads as TGTGCCAGCAGTCTCATAAGGGCCGGGGGAGAGACCCAGTACTTC. It translates to CASSLIRAGGETQYF.

As regards this clone: Distinct nucleotide sequences in the sample also encode this CDR3. The V and J genes are TRBV28 and TRBJ2-7; 7 bases match TRBD2. The CDR3 has 12 amino acids. Germline V CDR1 and CDR2: MDHEN, SYDVKM. V lost 6 bases to trimming and J lost 4 bases; unmatched junction nucleotides: 3. This CDR3 is CASSPGGYEQYF. CDR3 nucleotide sequence: TGTGCCAGCAGCCCGGGGGGATACGAGCAGTACTTC.

V and J are TRBV15 and TRBJ2-1, with 13 bases lining up with TRBD2. CDR1 LNHNV and CDR2 YYDKDF come from the germline V gene (reference sequence). V shed 5 bases, J shed 7 bases, and the junction held 14 bases outside the gene matches. This CDR3 region has 18 residues. The CDR3 protein is CATSGRTSGSGVRNEQFF. The CDR3 coding sequence is TGTGCCACCAGCGGCAGGACTAGCGGGAGCGGTGTAAGGAATGAGCAGTTCTTC.

This clone was observed a handful of times. The chain combines TRBV7-6 with TRBJ2-5; D is perhaps TRBD2 (6 bases). Between the trimmed V and J ends, which lost 4 bases and 1 base, there was a span of 13 bases. The CDR3 consists of 15 residues. Germline V lookup: CDR1 SGHVS, CDR2 FNYEAQ. CDR3 region: CASSWGWGVQETQYF. CDR3 nucleotide sequence: TGTGCCAGCAGCTGGGGCTGGGGGGTCCAAGAGACCCAGTACTTC.

The chain joins TRBV5-1 to TRBJ2-5, with 12 nucleotides matching TRBD2. This CDR3 has 17 residues. Per germline, CDR1 SGHRS and CDR2 YFSETQ. V was clipped by 4 bases and J by 6 bases; unmatched bases: 13. CDR3 loop: CASSEASGGAGLQTQYF. The CDR3 bases are TGCGCCAGCAGCGAGGCTAGCGGGGGGGCCGGTTTGCAGACCCAGTACTTC.

CDR3 sequence reads: CATGHEGLTEAFF. The CDR3 nucleotides read TGTGCCACCGGTCACGAGGGACTAACTGAAGCTTTCTTT. This rearrangement joins TRBV24-1 to TRBJ1-1; D is perhaps TRBD1 (5 bases). The germline V and J ends were trimmed by 9 bases and 5 bases, with 15 bases remaining between them. Germline loops: CDR1 KGHDR, CDR2 SFDVKD. CDR3 length: 13 amino acids.